The following is a TCR beta chain sequence with its context. Its target is unknown. The data derive from a study of early T cells in non-severe SARS-CoV-2 infection. Study in general: The sequenced material was bulk RNA from unsorted whole blood, and its chains were unpaired.

The length of the CDR3 is 13 residues. The germline CDR1 and CDR2 sequences are MDHEN and SYDVKM. Trimming took 3 bases from V and 1 from J, leaving 3 bases between them. The study's findings and limits: Database matching using VDJdb favored anti-spike CD8 responses, with private and CD4 specificities left missing.

The protocol attached unique molecular identifiers to individual cDNA molecules. MiXCR, run by TCRdb on the 5' RACE reads, gives a single entry per CDR3 protein. The sample has more than 85,000 distinct CDR3 sequences; around 16% are singletons. The chain combines TRBV28 with TRBJ2-2, with D unclear. The sample in question was whole blood, obtained at baseline. The TCR was taken from an adult who was a healthcare worker with PCR-confirmed SARS-CoV-2 infection or an uninfected control (not recorded which). This CDR3 is CASSLWNTGELFF. CDR3 sequence (DNA): TGTGCCAGCAGTTTGTGGAACACCGGGGAGCTGTTTTTT.